This TCR beta chain came from a study of CD8+ T cells in alopecia areata. RNA extraction and reverse transcription yielded cDNA as sequencing template. Using immunoSEQ multiplex PCR, the repertoire was profiled, and TCRdb retains in-frame clones only, with some absent. Of some 240,000 clones in the sample, roughly 57% were seen once. Germline assignment: CDR1 SGHTA and CDR2 FQGTGA. The ends lost 1 base at V and 2 bases at J; junction bases unmatched: 1. This CDR3 has 15 residues. The material sequenced was CD4+ T cells sorted from blood, taken at week 0. The V gene is TRBV7-3, the J gene TRBJ2-1; 8 bases are shared with TRBD2. This clonotype was sampled from a human donor with alopecia areata. The CDR3 region is CASSLSGRPYNEQFF. CDR3 sequence (DNA): TGTGCCAGCAGCTTAAGCGGGAGGCCCTACAATGAGCAGTTCTTC.